This entry features one T cell receptor beta chain sequence. Original analysis: The authors estimated nucleated cell counts from reference gene primer amplification. Here immunoSEQ multiplex PCR was the method, and the copy in TCRdb shows in-frame clones only, minus some. V and J calls and clone size follow that table, whereas D and trimming were derived from the DNA. The sample carries some 500,000 clones, roughly nine tenths recorded once. This specimen comes from a study of blood T cell repertoires in COVID-19. Whole-study context: T cells, B-cell-depleted T cells, or PBMCs provided the cDNA or gDNA that served as material.

CDR1 LGHDT and CDR2 YNNKEL come from the germline V gene (reference sequence). Trimming pared 1 base from V and 11 bases from J, leaving 14 bases between. The CDR3 has 13 residues. Patients in Seattle were enrolled during active infection, then followed longitudinally. Sequenced: peripheral blood. The chain is built from TRBV3-1 (or the pseudogene TRBV3-2) and TRBJ1-1; possible D gene TRBD1, 6 bases. This receptor was obtained from a woman aged 45-60 years with COVID-19, enrolled during active disease. The CDR3 here is CASSQVQGEWAFF. CDR3 nucleotides: TGTGCCAGCAGCCAAGTACAGGGTGAATGGGCTTTCTTT.